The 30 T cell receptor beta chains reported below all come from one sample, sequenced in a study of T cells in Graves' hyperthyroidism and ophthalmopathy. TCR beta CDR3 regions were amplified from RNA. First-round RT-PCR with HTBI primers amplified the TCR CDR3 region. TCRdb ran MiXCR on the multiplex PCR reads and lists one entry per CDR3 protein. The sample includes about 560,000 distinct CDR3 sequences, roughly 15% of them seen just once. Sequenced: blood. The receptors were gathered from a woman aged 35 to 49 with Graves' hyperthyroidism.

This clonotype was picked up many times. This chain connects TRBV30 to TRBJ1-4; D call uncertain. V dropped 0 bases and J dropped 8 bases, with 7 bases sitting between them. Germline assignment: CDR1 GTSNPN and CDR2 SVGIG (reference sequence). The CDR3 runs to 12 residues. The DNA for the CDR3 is TGTGCCTGGAGTGTGATGGGGGAAAAACTGTTTTTT. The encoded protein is CAWSVMGEKLFF.

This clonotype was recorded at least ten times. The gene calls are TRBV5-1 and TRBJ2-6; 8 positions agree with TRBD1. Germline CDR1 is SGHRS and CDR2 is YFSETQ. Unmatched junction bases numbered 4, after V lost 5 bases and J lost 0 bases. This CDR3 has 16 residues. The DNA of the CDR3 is TGCGCCAGCAGTGGACAGGGCCTCTCTGGGGCCAACGTCCTGACTTTC. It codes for CASSGQGLSGANVLTF.

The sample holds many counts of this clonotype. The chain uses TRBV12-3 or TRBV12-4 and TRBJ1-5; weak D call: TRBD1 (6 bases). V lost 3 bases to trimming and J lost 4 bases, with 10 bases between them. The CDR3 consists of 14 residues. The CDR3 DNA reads TGTGCCAGCAGTTTTGGGGACAAAAATCAGCCCCAGCATTTT. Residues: CASSFGDKNQPQHF.

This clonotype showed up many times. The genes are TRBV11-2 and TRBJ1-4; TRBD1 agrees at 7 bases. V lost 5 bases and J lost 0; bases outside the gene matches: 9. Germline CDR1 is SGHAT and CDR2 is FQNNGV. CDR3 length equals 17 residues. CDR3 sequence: CASSPGGSAATNEKLFF. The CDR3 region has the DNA TGTGCCAGCAGCCCAGGGGGTAGTGCCGCAACTAATGAAAAACTGTTTTTT.

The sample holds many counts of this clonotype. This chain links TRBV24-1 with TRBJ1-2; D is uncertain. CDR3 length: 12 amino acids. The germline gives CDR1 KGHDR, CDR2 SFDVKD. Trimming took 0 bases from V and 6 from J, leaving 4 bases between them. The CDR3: CATSDLTNGYTF. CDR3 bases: TGTGCCACCAGTGATTTGACGAATGGCTACACCTTC.

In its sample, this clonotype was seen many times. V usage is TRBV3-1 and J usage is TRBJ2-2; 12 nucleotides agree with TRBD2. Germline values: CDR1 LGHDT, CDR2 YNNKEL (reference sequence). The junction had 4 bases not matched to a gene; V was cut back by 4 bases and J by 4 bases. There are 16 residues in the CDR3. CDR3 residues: CASSRGLAGSTGELFF. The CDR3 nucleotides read TGTGCCAGCAGCCGTGGACTAGCGGGGTCCACCGGGGAGCTGTTTTTT.

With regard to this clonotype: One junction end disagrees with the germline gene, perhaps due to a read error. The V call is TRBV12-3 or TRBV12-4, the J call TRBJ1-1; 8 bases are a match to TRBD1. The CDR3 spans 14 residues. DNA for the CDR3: TGTGCCAGCAGTTTTAACAGGGGGGACACTGAAGCTCTCTTT. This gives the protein CASSFNRGDTEALF.

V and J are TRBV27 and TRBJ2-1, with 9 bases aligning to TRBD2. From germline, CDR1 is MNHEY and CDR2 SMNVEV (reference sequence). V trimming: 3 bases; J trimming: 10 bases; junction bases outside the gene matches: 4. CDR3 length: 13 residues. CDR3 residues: CASSLSSGREQFF. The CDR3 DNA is TGTGCCAGCAGTTTGAGTAGCGGGAGAGAGCAGTTCTTC.

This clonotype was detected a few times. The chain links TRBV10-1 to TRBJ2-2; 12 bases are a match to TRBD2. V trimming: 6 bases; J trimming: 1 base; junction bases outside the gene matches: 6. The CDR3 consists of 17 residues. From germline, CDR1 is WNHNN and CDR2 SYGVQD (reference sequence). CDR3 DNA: TGCGCCAGCAGCAATATACTAGCGGGAGGGAACACCGGGGAGCTGTTTTTT. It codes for CASSNILAGGNTGELFF.

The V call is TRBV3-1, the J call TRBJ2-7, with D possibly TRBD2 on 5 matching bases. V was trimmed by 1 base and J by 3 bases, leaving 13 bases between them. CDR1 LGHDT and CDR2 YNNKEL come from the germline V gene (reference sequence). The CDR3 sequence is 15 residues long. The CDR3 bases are TGTGCCAGCAGCCAAGTCGAGACGGCGGGCTACGAGCAGTACTTC. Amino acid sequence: CASSQVETAGYEQYF.

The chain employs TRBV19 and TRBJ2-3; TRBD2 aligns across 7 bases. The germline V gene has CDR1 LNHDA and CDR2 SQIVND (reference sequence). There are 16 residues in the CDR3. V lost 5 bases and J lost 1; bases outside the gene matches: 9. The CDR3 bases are TGTGCCAGTAGTGCCTTCGGCCTAGCGGGCACAGATACGCAGTATTTT. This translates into CASSAFGLAGTDTQYF.

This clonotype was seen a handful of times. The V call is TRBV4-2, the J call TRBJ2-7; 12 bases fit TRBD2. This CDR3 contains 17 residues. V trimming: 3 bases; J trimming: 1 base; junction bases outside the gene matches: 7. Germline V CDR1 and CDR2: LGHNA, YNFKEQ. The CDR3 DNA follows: TGTGCCAGCAGCCAGGACCTAGCGGGAGGGAGGTCCTACGAGCAGTACTTC. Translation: CASSQDLAGGRSYEQYF.

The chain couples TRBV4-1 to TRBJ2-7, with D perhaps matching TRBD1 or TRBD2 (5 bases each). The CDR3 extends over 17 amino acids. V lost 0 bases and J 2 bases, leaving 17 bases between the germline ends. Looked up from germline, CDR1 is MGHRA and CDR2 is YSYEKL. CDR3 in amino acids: CASSQDGGGVNAYEQYF. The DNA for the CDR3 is TGCGCCAGCAGCCAAGATGGTGGGGGAGTGAACGCCTACGAGCAGTACTTC.

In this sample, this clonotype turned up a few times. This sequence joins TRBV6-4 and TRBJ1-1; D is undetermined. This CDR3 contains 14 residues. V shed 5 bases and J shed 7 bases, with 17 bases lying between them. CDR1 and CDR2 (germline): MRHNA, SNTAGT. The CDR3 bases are TGTGCCAGCAGTTACCCGGGCGGGCTCGGTGAAGCTTTCTTT. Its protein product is CASSYPGGLGEAFF.

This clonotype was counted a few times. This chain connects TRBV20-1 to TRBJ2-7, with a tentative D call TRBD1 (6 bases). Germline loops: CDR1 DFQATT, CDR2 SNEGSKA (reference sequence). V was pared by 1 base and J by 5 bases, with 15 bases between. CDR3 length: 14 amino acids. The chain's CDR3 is CSARGGQMGDEQYF. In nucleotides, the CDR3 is TGCAGTGCTAGAGGGGGGCAGATGGGGGACGAGCAGTACTTC.

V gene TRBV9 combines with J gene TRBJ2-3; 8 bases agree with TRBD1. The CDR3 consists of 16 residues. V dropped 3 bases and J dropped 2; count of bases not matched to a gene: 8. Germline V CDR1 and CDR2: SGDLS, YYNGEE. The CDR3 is CASSANRDRLTDTQYF. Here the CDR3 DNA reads TGTGCCAGCAGCGCGAACCGGGACAGGCTCACAGATACGCAGTATTTT.

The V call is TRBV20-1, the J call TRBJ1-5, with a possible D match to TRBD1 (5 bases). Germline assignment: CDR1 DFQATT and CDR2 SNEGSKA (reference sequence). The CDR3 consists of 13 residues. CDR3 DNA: TGCAGCTTGGGGGGATATAACAATCAGCCCCAGCATTTT. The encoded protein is CSLGGYNNQPQHF.

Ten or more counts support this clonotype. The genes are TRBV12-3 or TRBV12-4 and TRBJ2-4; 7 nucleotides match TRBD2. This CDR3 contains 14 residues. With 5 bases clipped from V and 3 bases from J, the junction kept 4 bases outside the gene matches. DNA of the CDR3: TGTGCCAGCAGTCCGGGGGGAGGCAAAAACATTCAGTACTTC. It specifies CASSPGGGKNIQYF.

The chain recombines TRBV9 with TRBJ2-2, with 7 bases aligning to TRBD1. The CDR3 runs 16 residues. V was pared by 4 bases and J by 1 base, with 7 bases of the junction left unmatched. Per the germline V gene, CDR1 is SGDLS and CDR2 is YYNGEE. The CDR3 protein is CASSPPRTGNTGELFF. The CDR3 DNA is TGTGCCAGCAGCCCCCCAAGGACAGGGAACACCGGGGAGCTGTTTTTT. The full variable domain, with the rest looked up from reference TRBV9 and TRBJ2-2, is DSGVTQTPKHLITATGQRVTLRCSPRSGDLSVYWYQQSLDQGLQFLIQYYNGEERAKGNILERFSAQQFPDLHSELNLSSLELGDSALYFCASSPPRTGNTGELFFGEGSRLTVL.

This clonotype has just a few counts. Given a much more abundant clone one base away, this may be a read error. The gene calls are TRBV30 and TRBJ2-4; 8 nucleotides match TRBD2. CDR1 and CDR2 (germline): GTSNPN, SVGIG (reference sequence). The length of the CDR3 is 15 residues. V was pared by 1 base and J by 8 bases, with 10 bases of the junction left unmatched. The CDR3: CAWSDLAGSSDIQYF. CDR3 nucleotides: TGTGCCTGGAGTGATCTAGCGGGTAGTTCGGACATTCAGTACTTC.

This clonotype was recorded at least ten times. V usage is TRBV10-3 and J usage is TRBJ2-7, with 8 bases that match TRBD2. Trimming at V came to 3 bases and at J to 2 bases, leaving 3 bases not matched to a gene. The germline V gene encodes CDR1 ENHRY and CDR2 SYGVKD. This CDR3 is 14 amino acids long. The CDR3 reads CAISDGGAAYEQYF. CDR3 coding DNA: TGTGCCATCAGTGACGGGGGGGCTGCCTACGAGCAGTACTTC.

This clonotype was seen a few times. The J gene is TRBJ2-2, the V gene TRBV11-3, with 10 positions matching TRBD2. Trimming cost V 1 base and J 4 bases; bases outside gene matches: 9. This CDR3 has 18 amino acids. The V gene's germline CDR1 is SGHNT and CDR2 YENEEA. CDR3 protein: CASSLVGRLAGSTGELFF. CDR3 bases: TGTGCCAGCAGCTTAGTAGGGCGACTAGCGGGTAGCACCGGGGAGCTGTTTTTT.

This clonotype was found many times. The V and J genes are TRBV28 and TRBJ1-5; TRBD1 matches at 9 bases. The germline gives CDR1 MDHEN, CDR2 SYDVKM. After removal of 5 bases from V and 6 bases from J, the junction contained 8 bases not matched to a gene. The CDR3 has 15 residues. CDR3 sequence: CASSAHRGLVQPQHF. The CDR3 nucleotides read TGTGCCAGCAGTGCACACAGGGGGCTTGTTCAGCCCCAGCATTTT. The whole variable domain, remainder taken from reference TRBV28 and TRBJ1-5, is DVKVTQSSRYLVKRTGEKVFLECVQDMDHENMFWYRQDPGLGLRLIYFSYDVKMKEKGDIPEGYSVSREKKERFSLILESASTNQTSMYLCASSAHRGLVQPQHFGDGTRLSIL.

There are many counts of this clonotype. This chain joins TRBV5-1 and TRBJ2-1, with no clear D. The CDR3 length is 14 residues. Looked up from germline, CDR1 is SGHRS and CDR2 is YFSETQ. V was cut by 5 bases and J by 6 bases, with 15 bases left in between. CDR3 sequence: CASSPPSLTNEQFF. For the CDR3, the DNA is TGCGCCAGCAGTCCCCCCTCCCTAACCAATGAGCAGTTCTTC. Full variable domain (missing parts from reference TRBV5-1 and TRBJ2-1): KAGVTQTPRYLIKTRGQQVTLSCSPISGHRSVSWYQQTPGQGLQFLFEYFSETQRNKGNFPGRFSGRQFSNSRSEMNVSTLELGDSALYLCASSPPSLTNEQFFGPGTRLTVL.

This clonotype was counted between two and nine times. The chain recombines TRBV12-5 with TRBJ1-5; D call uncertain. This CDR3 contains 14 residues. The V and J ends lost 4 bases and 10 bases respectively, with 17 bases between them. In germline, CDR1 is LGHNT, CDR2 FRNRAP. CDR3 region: CASGSPPFSEPQHF. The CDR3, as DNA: TGTGCTAGTGGTTCCCCCCCCTTTAGTGAACCCCAGCATTTT.

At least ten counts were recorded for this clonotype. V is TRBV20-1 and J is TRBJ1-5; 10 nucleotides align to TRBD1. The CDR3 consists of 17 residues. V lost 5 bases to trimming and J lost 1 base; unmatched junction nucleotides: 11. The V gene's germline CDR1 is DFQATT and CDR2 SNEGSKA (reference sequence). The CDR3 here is CSADAWTGGMSNQPQHF. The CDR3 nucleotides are TGCAGTGCTGATGCCTGGACAGGGGGGATGAGCAATCAGCCCCAGCATTTT.

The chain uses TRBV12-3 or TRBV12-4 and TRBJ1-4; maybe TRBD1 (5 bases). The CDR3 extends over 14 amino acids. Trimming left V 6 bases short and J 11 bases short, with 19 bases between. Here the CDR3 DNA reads TGTGCCAGCAGCCTGGACGGGGCTATTGGGAAACTGTTTTTT. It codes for CASSLDGAIGKLFF.

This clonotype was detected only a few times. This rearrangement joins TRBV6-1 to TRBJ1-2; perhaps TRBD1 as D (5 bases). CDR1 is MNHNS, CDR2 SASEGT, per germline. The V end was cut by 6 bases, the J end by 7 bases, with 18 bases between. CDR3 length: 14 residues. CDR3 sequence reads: CASSRSSTAAGYTF. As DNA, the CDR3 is TGTGCCAGCAGCCGCTCCTCGACAGCTGCTGGCTACACCTTC.

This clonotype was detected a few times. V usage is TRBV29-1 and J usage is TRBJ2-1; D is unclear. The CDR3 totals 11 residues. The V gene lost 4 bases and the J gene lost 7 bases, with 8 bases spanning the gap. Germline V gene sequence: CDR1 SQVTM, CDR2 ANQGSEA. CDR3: CSVGYRNEQFF. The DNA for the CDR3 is TGCAGCGTTGGATATCGGAATGAGCAGTTCTTC.

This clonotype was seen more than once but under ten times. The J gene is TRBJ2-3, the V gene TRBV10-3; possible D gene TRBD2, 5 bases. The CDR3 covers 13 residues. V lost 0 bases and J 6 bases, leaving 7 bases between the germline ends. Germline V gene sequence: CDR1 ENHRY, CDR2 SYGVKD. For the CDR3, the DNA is TGTGCCATCAGTGAGTCGAGGGTTGATACGCAGTATTTT. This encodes CAISESRVDTQYF.